This is a list of T cell receptor beta chains from one sample in a study of beta chain features in type 1 diabetes. Sequenced by immunoSEQ multiplex PCR; TCRdb stores in-frame clones only, minus some. Of roughly 140,000 clones listed, under 60% are singletons. The sample taken for sequencing was Tregs from blood. These receptors came from a man between 18 and 29 years old in good health. Each CDR3 is given with its conserved first and last residue. Each record gives: D gene, J gene, clone size, V gene, CDR3 protein, CDR3 DNA. The D gene is left open where the match is weak. Expanded clones are given a class, and other clones once, few, many or no size at all.

>.|TRBJ1-1|.|TRBV4-1
CASSRIRGGTEAFF
TGCGCCAGCAGCCGTATCAGGGGAGGGACTGAAGCTTTCTTT
>.|TRBJ2-2|.|TRBV7-9
CASSFRQRNTGELFF
TGTGCCAGCAGCTTTCGACAGAGGAACACCGGGGAGCTGTTTTTT
>TRBD1|TRBJ1-4|.|TRBV28
CASSPNRGGNEKLFF
TGTGCCAGCAGTCCAAACAGGGGTGGCAATGAAAAACTGTTTTTT
>.|TRBJ2-3|few|TRBV6-6
CASHWGRVPDTQYF
TGTGCCAGCCACTGGGGCAGGGTTCCAGATACGCAGTATTTT
>TRBD1|TRBJ1-2|.|TRBV29-1
CSVAWTGDYGYTF
TGCAGCGTTGCCTGGACAGGGGACTATGGCTACACCTTC
>.|TRBJ1-5|.|TRBV6-4
CASSGAGGLFLYQPQHF
TGTGCCAGCAGTGGGGCGGGGGGCCTCTTTTTGTATCAGCCCCAGCATTTT
>.|TRBJ2-7|.|TRBV7-9
CASSLMVSSYEQYF
TGTGCCAGCAGCTTAATGGTGAGCTCCTACGAGCAGTACTTC
>.|TRBJ2-2|few|TRBV18
CASSPPNTYGTGELFF
TGTGCCAGCTCACCACCGAACACTTACGGGACCGGGGAGCTGTTTTTT
>TRBD1|TRBJ1-1|.|TRBV30
CAWRKGTVRTEAFF
TGTGCCTGGAGAAAGGGGACAGTCCGCACTGAAGCTTTCTTT
>.|TRBJ2-3|.|TRBV7-3
CASSTYGGASFTQYF
TGTGCCAGCAGCACGTACGGCGGGGCCTCATTCACGCAGTATTTT
>.|TRBJ2-4|few|TRBV10-3
CAISAGAGIQYF
TGTGCCATCAGTGCAGGGGCCGGGATTCAGTACTTC
>.|TRBJ1-4|few|TRBV23-1
CASSHGRGLFF
TGCGCCAGCAGTCACGGCCGGGGACTGTTTTTT
>TRBD1|TRBJ2-2|few|TRBV11-1
CASSVGQGTGELFF
TGTGCCAGCAGCGTGGGACAGGGGACCGGGGAGCTGTTTTTT
>TRBD1|TRBJ2-1|few|TRBV30
CACPFRGQSSYNEQFF
TGTGCCTGCCCATTCCGGGGACAGAGTTCCTACAATGAGCAGTTCTTC
>.|TRBJ2-7|.|TRBV5-1
CASSLNLRIYPGYEQYF
TGCGCCAGCAGCTTGAATCTTCGGATCTATCCAGGGTACGAGCAGTACTTC
>.|TRBJ1-2|.|TRBV28
CASSTVARYGYTF
TGTGCCAGCAGTACAGTCGCCCGCTATGGCTACACCTTC
>.|TRBJ2-7|.|TRBV28
CASSTVYEQYF
TGTGCCAGCAGCACGGTTTACGAGCAGTACTTC
>TRBD1|TRBJ2-7|.|TRBV7-9
CASSGDRGSYEQYF
TGTGCCAGCAGCGGTGACAGGGGGTCCTACGAGCAGTACTTC
>TRBD1|TRBJ1-1|few|TRBV28
CASTSDRGGEAFF
TGTGCCAGCACCTCGGACAGGGGGGGTGAAGCTTTCTTT
>.|TRBJ2-5|.|TRBV30
CAWSVGGSSREQYF
TGTGCCTGGAGTGTAGGGGGTTCGTCAAGGGAGCAGTACTTC
>.|TRBJ2-3|.|TRBV7-2
CASSVQGRRADTQYF
TGTGCCAGCAGCGTACAGGGGAGGAGGGCAGATACGCAGTATTTT
>.|TRBJ1-5|few|TRBV30
CAWSVWGGMEPQHF
TGTGCCTGGAGTGTCTGGGGGGGCATGGAGCCCCAGCATTTT
>TRBD1|TRBJ1-2|few|TRBV5-4
CASSFGRGRVNYGYTF
TGTGCCAGCAGCTTTGGTAGGGGGCGAGTAAACTATGGCTACACCTTC
>TRBD1|TRBJ1-5|once|TRBV19
CASTPGDRGDQPQHF
TGTGCCAGTACCCCAGGGGACAGGGGGGACCAGCCCCAGCATTTT
>TRBD2|TRBJ2-2|few|TRBV5-6
CASSFWASGSIGELFF
TGTGCCAGCAGCTTTTGGGCTAGCGGGAGTATCGGGGAGCTGTTTTTT
>.|TRBJ2-5|.|TRBV11-2
CASSLDRFGVGQETQYF
TGTGCCAGCAGCTTAGATCGTTTCGGGGTAGGGCAAGAGACCCAGTACTTC
>.|TRBJ1-4|.|TRBV28
CASSFFRGAGKKEKLFF
TGTGCCAGCAGTTTCTTTCGCGGGGCAGGGAAAAAGGAAAAACTGTTTTTT
>TRBD1|TRBJ2-7|.|TRBV25-1
CASSRTGLSYEQYF
TGTGCCAGCAGTAGGACAGGTCTTTCCTACGAGCAGTACTTC
>TRBD1|TRBJ2-7|few|TRBV7-2
CASSLEGTVYEQYF
TGTGCCAGCAGCTTAGAGGGGACAGTATACGAGCAGTACTTC
>.|TRBJ1-1|few|TRBV29-1
CSVDGRGNTEAFF
TGCAGCGTTGATGGCAGGGGGAACACTGAAGCTTTCTTT
>.|TRBJ2-3|.|TRBV5-1
CASSPRAKNTQYF
TGCGCCAGCAGCCCCAGGGCCAAGAATACGCAGTATTTT
>.|TRBJ2-2|.|TRBV2
CASEGPNTGELFF
TGTGCCAGCGAGGGTCCGAACACCGGGGAGCTGTTTTTT
>.|TRBJ2-7|.|TRBV2
CASSEPGINLTYEQYF
TGTGCCAGCAGTGAACCGGGGATTAACTTAACCTACGAGCAGTACTTC
>TRBD2|TRBJ2-3|.|TRBV27
CASSRGLWRGGRTDTQYF
TGTGCCAGCAGTCGGGGGCTCTGGCGGGGGGGCCGGACAGATACGCAGTATTTT
>.|TRBJ1-1|few|TRBV7-9
CASSLGSIGGEGAFF
TGTGCCAGCAGCTTAGGAAGTATCGGAGGTGAGGGTGCTTTCTTT
>.|TRBJ1-3|.|TRBV29-1
CSAKQANSGNTIYF
TGCAGCGCGAAACAGGCGAACTCTGGAAACACCATATATTTT
>.|TRBJ2-7|.|TRBV28
CASSPRTPPYEQYF
TGTGCCAGCAGTCCCCGGACTCCCCCGTACGAGCAGTACTTC
>TRBD1|TRBJ2-1|.|TRBV19
CASSINKGTGGNEQFF
TGTGCCAGTAGTATTAATAAAGGGACAGGGGGAAATGAGCAGTTCTTC
>.|TRBJ1-2|few|TRBV2
CAGDAYPDYGYTF
TGTGCCGGAGACGCTTATCCTGACTATGGCTACACCTTC
>.|TRBJ2-3|.|TRBV2
CASRSFEMAAQYF
TGTGCCAGCAGGTCCTTTGAAATGGCTGCGCAGTATTTT
>.|TRBJ2-5|.|TRBV4-2
CASSQGVSGQETQYF
TGTGCCAGCAGCCAAGGGGTGAGCGGCCAAGAGACCCAGTACTTC
>.|TRBJ2-1|.|TRBV5-1
CASSFRSDSSSYNEQFF
TGCGCCAGCAGCTTCAGATCCGACAGCAGCTCCTACAATGAGCAGTTCTTC
>TRBD2|TRBJ2-2|.|TRBV4-1
CASSPRTSQNTGELFF
TGCGCCAGCAGCCCCCGGACTAGCCAGAACACCGGGGAGCTGTTTTTT